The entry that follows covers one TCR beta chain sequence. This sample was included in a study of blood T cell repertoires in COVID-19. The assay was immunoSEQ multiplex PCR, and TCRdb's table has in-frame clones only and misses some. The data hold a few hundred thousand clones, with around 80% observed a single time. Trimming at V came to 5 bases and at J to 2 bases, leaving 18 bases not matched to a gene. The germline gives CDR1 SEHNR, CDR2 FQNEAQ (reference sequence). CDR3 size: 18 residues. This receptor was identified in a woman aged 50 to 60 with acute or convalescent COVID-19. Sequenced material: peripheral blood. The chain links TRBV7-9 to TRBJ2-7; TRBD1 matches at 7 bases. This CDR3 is CASSDARTGLFSAYEQYF. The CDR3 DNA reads TGTGCCAGCAGCGACGCCCGGACAGGACTCTTCTCCGCCTACGAGCAGTACTTC.